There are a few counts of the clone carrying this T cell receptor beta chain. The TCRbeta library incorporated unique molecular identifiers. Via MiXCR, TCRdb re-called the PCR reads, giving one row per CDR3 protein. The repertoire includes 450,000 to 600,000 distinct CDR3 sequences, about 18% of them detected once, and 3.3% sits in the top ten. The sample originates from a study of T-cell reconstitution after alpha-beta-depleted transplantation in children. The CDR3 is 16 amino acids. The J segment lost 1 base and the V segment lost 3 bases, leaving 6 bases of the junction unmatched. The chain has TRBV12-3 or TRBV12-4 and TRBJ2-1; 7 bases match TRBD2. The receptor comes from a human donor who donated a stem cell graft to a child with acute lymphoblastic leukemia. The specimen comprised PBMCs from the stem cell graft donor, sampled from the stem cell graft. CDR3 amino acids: CASSLGPAGSYNEQFF. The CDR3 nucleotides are TGTGCCAGCAGTTTGGGCCCAGCGGGGTCCTACAATGAGCAGTTCTTC.